These T cell receptor beta chains were read from a single sample in a study of graft-versus-host responses after intestinal transplantation. Antigens for these TCRs are unknown. Sequencing used immunoSEQ multiplex PCR; TCRdb keeps in-frame clones, though not all of them. The sample has about 88,000 clones, approximately 94% seen once. The sample was unstimulated CD4+ T cells sorted from spleen or lymph node cells, taken before transplant. Receptors originate from a human donor who was the organ donor for an intestinal transplant. Each CDR3 is given with its conserved first and last residue. The order of the fields is D gene, clone size, V gene, J gene, CDR3 protein, CDR3 DNA. D genes are given only for firm matches. Clone size, where shown, is once, few, many, or a class for clones that have expanded.

D gene: -
clone size: -
V gene: TRBV5-1
J gene: TRBJ2-5
CDR3 protein: CASSLDRETQYF
CDR3 DNA: TGCGCCAGCAGCTTGGACAGGGAGACCCAGTACTTC

D gene: -
clone size: -
V gene: TRBV25-1
J gene: TRBJ2-2
CDR3 protein: CASSEYGSGELFF
CDR3 DNA: TGTGCCAGCAGTGAATATGGCAGCGGGGAGCTGTTTTTT

D gene: TRBD1
clone size: -
V gene: TRBV19
J gene: TRBJ2-5
CDR3 protein: CASSIGTGAPQETQYF
CDR3 DNA: TGTGCCAGTAGTATAGGGACAGGGGCCCCGCAAGAGACCCAGTACTTC

D gene: -
clone size: once
V gene: TRBV28
J gene: TRBJ1-1
CDR3 protein: CATYATIGEPNTEAFF
CDR3 DNA: TGTGCCACCTATGCCACCATCGGGGAACCGAACACTGAAGCTTTCTTT

D gene: -
clone size: once
V gene: TRBV6-6
J gene: TRBJ1-1
CDR3 protein: CASAPGGEYTEAFF
CDR3 DNA: TGTGCCAGCGCCCCAGGTGGGGAGTACACTGAAGCTTTCTTT

D gene: -
clone size: once
V gene: TRBV7-3
J gene: TRBJ2-1
CDR3 protein: CASSYPGAYNEQFF
CDR3 DNA: TGTGCCAGCAGCTACCCGGGGGCCTACAATGAGCAGTTCTTC

D gene: TRBD2
clone size: -
V gene: TRBV5-5
J gene: TRBJ2-1
CDR3 protein: CASRRSGGLGSYNEQFF
CDR3 DNA: TGTGCCAGCAGGCGTAGCGGGGGGTTAGGGTCCTACAATGAGCAGTTCTTC

D gene: TRBD2
clone size: -
V gene: TRBV5-4
J gene: TRBJ2-1
CDR3 protein: CASSHARGAGENNEQFF
CDR3 DNA: TGTGCCAGCAGCCATGCCCGTGGGGCGGGGGAGAACAATGAGCAGTTCTTC

D gene: TRBD1
clone size: -
V gene: TRBV7-9
J gene: TRBJ2-7
CDR3 protein: CASSLTGTGDHEQYF
CDR3 DNA: TGTGCCAGCAGCTTAACCGGGACAGGGGACCACGAGCAGTACTTC

D gene: -
clone size: -
V gene: TRBV5-6
J gene: TRBJ2-7
CDR3 protein: CASSSGLDVREQYF
CDR3 DNA: TGTGCCAGCAGCTCAGGGCTGGATGTAAGGGAGCAGTACTTC

D gene: -
clone size: few
V gene: TRBV2
J gene: TRBJ1-3
CDR3 protein: CASSEVTIYF
CDR3 DNA: TGTGCCAGCAGTGAAGTCACCATATATTTT